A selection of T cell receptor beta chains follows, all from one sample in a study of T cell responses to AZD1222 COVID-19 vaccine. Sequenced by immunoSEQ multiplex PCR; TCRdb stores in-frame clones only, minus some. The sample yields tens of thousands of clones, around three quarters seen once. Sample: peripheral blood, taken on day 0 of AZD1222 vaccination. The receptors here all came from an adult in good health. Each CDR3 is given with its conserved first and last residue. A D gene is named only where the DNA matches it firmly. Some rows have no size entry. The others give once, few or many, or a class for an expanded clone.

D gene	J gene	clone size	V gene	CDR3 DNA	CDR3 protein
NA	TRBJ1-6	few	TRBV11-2	TGTGCCAGCAGCTTAGACCCGGGACAAGTTTCACCCCTCCACTTT	CASSLDPGQVSPLHF
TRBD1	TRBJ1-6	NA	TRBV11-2	TGTGCCAGCAGCCCAACCACAGGGGGAAATTCACCCCTCCACTTT	CASSPTTGGNSPLHF
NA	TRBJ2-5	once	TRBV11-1	TGTGCCAGCAGCGGACTTCCCGTTCAGACCCAGTACTTC	CASSGLPVQTQYF
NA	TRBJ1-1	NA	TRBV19	TGTGCCAGTAGTATCGGGACCCTGAATTGGGACACTGAAGCTTTCTTT	CASSIGTLNWDTEAFF
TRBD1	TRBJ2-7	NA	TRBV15	TGTGCCACCAGCAGAGGACGCCCGGGACAGGGCGGCGAGCAGTACTTC	CATSRGRPGQGGEQYF
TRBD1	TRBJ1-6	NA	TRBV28	TGTGCCAGCAGCAGACTAACCGGGACAGGGGAGGAAGGCTCACCCCTCCACTTT	CASSRLTGTGEEGSPLHF
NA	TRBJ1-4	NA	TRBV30	TGTGCCTGGAGTACGACAAGGGGAAATGAAAAACTGTTTTTT	CAWSTTRGNEKLFF
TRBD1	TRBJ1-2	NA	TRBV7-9	TGTGCCAGCAGCGGACAGGGGAGCGATTGGGCCTATGGCTACACCTTC	CASSGQGSDWAYGYTF
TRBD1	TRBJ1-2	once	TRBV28	TGTGCCAGCAGATCCGGGACAGCTAATCGGGGTGGCTACACCTTC	CASRSGTANRGGYTF
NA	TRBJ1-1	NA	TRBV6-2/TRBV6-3	TGTGCCAGCAGTTACCCCCTGGGCACCGGGAACACTGAAGCTTTCTTT	CASSYPLGTGNTEAFF
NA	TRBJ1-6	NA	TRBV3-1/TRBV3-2	TGTGCCAGCAGCGACCGGGGTCTGAGGAATTCACCCCTCCACTTT	CASSDRGLRNSPLHF
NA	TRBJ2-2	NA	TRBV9	TGTGCCAGCAGCGTAGTACCTAGAAGCACCGGGGAGCTGTTTTTT	CASSVVPRSTGELFF
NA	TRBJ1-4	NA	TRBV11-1	TGTGCCAGCAGCTTCGCAGGGGTGGAAAAACTGTTTTTT	CASSFAGVEKLFF
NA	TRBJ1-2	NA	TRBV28	TGTGCCAGCAGTTTATGGGACAATGGCTACACCTTC	CASSLWDNGYTF
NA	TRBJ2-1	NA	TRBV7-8	TGTGCCAGCAGCCCCGGGACATTTGGCTCCTACAATGAGCAGTTCTTC	CASSPGTFGSYNEQFF
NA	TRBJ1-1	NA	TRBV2	TGTGCCTCTCACACAGGGCGAGAAGCCACTGAAGCTTTCTTT	CASHTGREATEAFF
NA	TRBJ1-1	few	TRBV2	TGTGCCAGCAGTGAAAGGGCAGGGAAGAACACTGAAGCTTTCTTT	CASSERAGKNTEAFF
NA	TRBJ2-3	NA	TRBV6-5	TGTGCCAGCAGTTACCGAACAGCCAAAGATACGCAGTATTTT	CASSYRTAKDTQYF
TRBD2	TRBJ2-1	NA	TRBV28	TGTGCCAGCAGTTTTGGGCTAGCGGGGCTCTATGAGCAGTTCTTC	CASSFGLAGLYEQFF
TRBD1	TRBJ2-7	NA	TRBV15	TGTGCCACCAGCGCACAGGGGGACTCCTACGAGCAGTACTTC	CATSAQGDSYEQYF
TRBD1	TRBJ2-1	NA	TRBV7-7	TGTGCCAGCAGCTCTGGATCGACAGGGTACAATGAGCAGTTCTTC	CASSSGSTGYNEQFF
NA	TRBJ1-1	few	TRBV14	TGTGCCAGCAGCCAACAGATGAACACTGAAGCTTTCTTT	CASSQQMNTEAFF
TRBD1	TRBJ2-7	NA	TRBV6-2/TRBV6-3	TGTGCCAGCAGTTCCCCGGACAGGGTCTCCTACGAGCAGTACTTC	CASSSPDRVSYEQYF
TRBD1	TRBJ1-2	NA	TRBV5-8	TGTGCCAGCAGCTTGACGGTAGGACAGGCTCGCTATGGCTACACCTTC	CASSLTVGQARYGYTF
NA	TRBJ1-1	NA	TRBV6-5	TGTGCCAGCAGTTACACCAGGGTCACTGAAGCTTTCTTT	CASSYTRVTEAFF
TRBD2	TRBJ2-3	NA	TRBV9	TGTGCCAGCAGCTTCAGCGGGGGTGGAGATACGCAGTATTTT	CASSFSGGGDTQYF
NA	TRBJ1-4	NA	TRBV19	TGTGCCAGTAGTATAGATCCCGATGGAGGTCTGTTTTTT	CASSIDPDGGLFF